A single sample is the source of the 8 T cell receptor beta chains below, sequenced in a study of CD8 T cells in ankylosing spondylitis (dated by TCRdb to 2017 to 2019). The study at large found these results: Blood from ankylosing spondylitis patients appeared to be characterized by a TCR beta motif made up of under ten highly homologous amino acid variants.

The library was prepared using 5' RACE. The instrument was an Illumina HiSeq 2500. TCRdb ran its own pipeline on the public reads, namely fastp trimming at Q25 and MiXCR clone calling, and kept in-frame beta chains. Rows are unified per CDR3 protein, each entry keeping the most common DNA and genes. For this sample the table gives approximately 220,000 distinct CDR3 sequences, of which approximately 16% were detected only once. Roughly 42% of the sample is in the top ten clones. These receptors' targets are unknown. The sample comprised blood, either unsorted or a sorted T cell fraction (not recorded which). The receptors here all came from a male donor with ankylosing spondylitis.

This chain connects TRBV24-1 to TRBJ2-2, with 11 bases identical to TRBD1. The CDR3 has 18 residues. Germline trimming cut 2 bases from V and 5 bases from J; bases unmatched to any gene: 9. Germline V gives CDR1 KGHDR, CDR2 SFDVKD. In DNA, the CDR3 is TGTGCCACCAGTGATTACCCTCGGACAGGGGGCTCTACCGGGGAGCTGTTTTTT. This gives the protein CATSDYPRTGGSTGELFF.

This clonotype was picked up a small number of times. The chain has TRBV7-9 and TRBJ2-1, with 13 positions matching TRBD2. CDR3 size: 16 residues. Trimming cost V 7 bases and J 4 bases; bases outside gene matches: 7. Germline-derived CDR1 and CDR2 are SEHNR and FQNEAQ (reference sequence). This chain's CDR3 is CASTLPGLAGYNEQFF. The CDR3 DNA is TGTGCCAGCACCCTCCCGGGACTAGCGGGATACAATGAGCAGTTCTTC.

This clonotype was seen many times. The rearrangement joins TRBV12-3 or TRBV12-4 to TRBJ2-1, with D hard to call. V lost 11 bases to trimming and J lost 3 bases, with 14 bases between them. There are 13 residues in the CDR3. CDR3 bases: TGTGCCGCCGCAACTGCCGACTACAATGAGCAGTTCTTC. Translated, it gives CAAATADYNEQFF.

This clonotype was found a few times. The chain employs TRBV5-1 and TRBJ2-1; D perhaps matches TRBD1 (5 bases). V gave up 2 bases and J gave up 0 bases, with 12 bases separating them. The CDR3 covers 16 residues. The V gene's germline CDR1 is SGHRS and CDR2 YFSETQ. The CDR3 region is CASSFRVSSSYNEQFF. DNA of the CDR3: TGCGCCAGCAGCTTCAGGGTATCCAGCTCCTACAATGAGCAGTTCTTC.

V gene TRBV2 combines with J gene TRBJ1-1; no clear D gene. The CDR3 covers 14 residues. The germline V and J ends were trimmed by 4 bases and 5 bases, with 14 bases remaining between them. Germline values: CDR1 SNHLY, CDR2 FYNNEI. The CDR3 protein is CASSAGPLRTEAFF. The CDR3 nucleotides read TGTGCCAGCAGTGCGGGTCCTCTGAGGACTGAAGCTTTCTTT.

This clonotype was counted only a few times. The chain links TRBV27 to TRBJ1-1; D is perhaps TRBD1 (5 bases). In germline, CDR1 is MNHEY, CDR2 SMNVEV (reference sequence). The CDR3 contains 13 residues. Trimming cost V 10 bases and J 8 bases, with 20 bases left between them. For the CDR3, the DNA is TGTGCCACCCATCACAAGGGGTTATCCGAAGCTTTCTTT. Translated: CATHHKGLSEAFF.

This clonotype has more than one count but fewer than ten. The rearrangement uses TRBV12-3 or TRBV12-4 and TRBJ2-1; D perhaps matches TRBD2 (5 bases). CDR3 size: 14 residues. Trimming stripped 2 bases from V and 4 bases from J, with 9 bases between. CDR3 DNA: TGTGCCAGCAGTTTACGGGATTTATACAATGAGCAGTTCTTC. Protein sequence: CASSLRDLYNEQFF.

This clonotype was counted between two and nine times. The V call is TRBV6-5, the J call TRBJ2-7; D is undetermined. The CDR3 spans 13 residues. V shed 0 bases and J shed 5 bases, with 8 bases lying between them. The germline CDR1 and CDR2 sequences are MNHEY and SVGAGI. The CDR3 sequence: CASSYSWGNEQYF. CDR3 sequence (DNA): TGTGCCAGCAGTTACTCGTGGGGTAACGAGCAGTACTTC.